What follows are 32 T cell receptor beta chains derived from one specimen sequenced in a study of cytomegalovirus exposure and HLA in healthy donors. Assay used: immunoSEQ multiplex PCR; TCRdb lists only in-frame clones, some missing. The sample has fewer than 200,000 clones, roughly 84% seen once. The sample taken for sequencing was PBMCs. The origin of the receptors is a woman between 18 and 29 years old in good health and CMV-seropositive.

V gene TRBV7-9 combines with J gene TRBJ2-1; D is unresolved. The CDR3 has 13 residues. In germline, CDR1 is SEHNR, CDR2 FQNEAQ (reference sequence). V was pared by 6 bases and J by 7 bases, with 13 bases between. The CDR3 region has the DNA TGTGCCAGCAGGCCTCCTCAGAGGAATGAGCAGTTCTTC. This translates into CASRPPQRNEQFF.

The CDR3 DNA follows: TGTGCCAGCAGCTTAAGCGGGGGGGCAGGGGTCAGCTCCTACGAGCAGTACTTC. Its protein is CASSLSGGAGVSSYEQYF. The chain links TRBV7-6 to TRBJ2-7; 10 bases fit TRBD2. Trimming took 2 bases from V and 0 from J; bases not matched to a gene: 10. CDR3 length equals 18 residues. Germline CDR1 is SGHVS and CDR2 is FNYEAQ.

The chain carries TRBV11-2 and TRBJ1-2, with 7 bases that match TRBD1. The CDR3 extends over 18 amino acids. V lost 8 bases to trimming and J lost 0 bases; unmatched junction nucleotides: 18. CDR1 and CDR2 (germline): SGHAT, FQNNGV. In DNA form, the CDR3 reads TGTGCCAGCTGGGGCGCGCCAGGGGGTACCGGCGCTAACTATGGCTACACCTTC. Its translation: CASWGAPGGTGANYGYTF.

The rearrangement links TRBV29-1 to TRBJ2-2; the D gene is possibly TRBD1 (6 bases). Germline V gives CDR1 SQVTM, CDR2 ANQGSEA. The germline V and J ends were trimmed by 1 base and 6 bases, with 15 bases remaining between them. The CDR3 runs 15 residues. Here the CDR3 reads CSVEGGGSDSGELFF. For the CDR3, the DNA is TGCAGCGTTGAAGGAGGGGGATCGGACTCCGGGGAGCTGTTTTTT.

This clone was seen once. The chain recombines TRBV11-3 with TRBJ1-1, with TRBD1 identical over 9 bases. CDR1 and CDR2 from the germline V gene are SGHNT and YENEEA. The CDR3 loop spans 16 amino acids. With 5 bases clipped from V and 6 bases from J, the junction kept 13 bases outside the gene matches. CDR3 loop: CASSRSPGQGSSEAFF. The CDR3 DNA follows: TGTGCCAGCAGCCGTAGCCCGGGACAGGGTTCATCTGAAGCTTTCTTT. Based on the CDR3 plus reference TRBV11-3 and TRBJ1-1, the full variable domain is EAGVVQSPRYKIIEKKQPVAFWCNPISGHNTLYWYLQNLGQGPELLIRYENEEAVDDSQLPKDRFSAERLKGVDSTLKIQPAELGDSAVYLCASSRSPGQGSSEAFFGQGTRLTVV.

The V call is TRBV5-1, the J call TRBJ1-3; TRBD1 agrees at 9 bases. The CDR3 runs 15 residues. In germline, CDR1 is SGHRS, CDR2 YFSETQ. The trim removed 4 bases at V and 0 bases at J, leaving 2 bases unmatched. CDR3 amino acids: CASSRDRASGNTIYF. DNA for the CDR3: TGCGCCAGCAGCCGGGACAGGGCCTCTGGAAACACCATATATTTT.

The chain uses TRBV9 and TRBJ1-2; D ambiguous. The germline gives CDR1 SGDLS, CDR2 YYNGEE. The germline V and J ends were trimmed by 1 base and 1 base, with 5 bases remaining between them. The CDR3 length is 13 residues. CDR3: CASSVQDNYGYTF. In DNA form, the CDR3 reads TGTGCCAGCAGCGTACAGGATAACTATGGCTACACCTTC.

This chain connects TRBV6-1 to TRBJ1-1; TRBD1 might be the D (5 bases). The CDR3 consists of 15 residues. Looked up from germline, CDR1 is MNHNS and CDR2 is SASEGT. V lost 3 bases and J 4 bases, leaving 15 bases between the germline ends. CDR3 in amino acids: CASSDNSGGSTEAFF. The DNA for the CDR3 is TGTGCCAGCAGTGATAATAGCGGGGGAAGCACTGAAGCTTTCTTT.

This clone was seen a few times. The chain has TRBV6-1 and TRBJ1-1; unclear D gene. V dropped 1 base and J dropped 3 bases, with 6 bases sitting between them. The CDR3 consists of 13 residues. CDR1 is MNHNS, CDR2 SASEGT, per germline. This CDR3 is CASSEGSHTEAFF. The CDR3 nucleotides are TGTGCCAGCAGTGAAGGCAGTCACACTGAAGCTTTCTTT.

The gene calls are TRBV7-9 and TRBJ1-1, with TRBD1 identical over 9 bases. After removal of 5 bases from V and 6 bases from J, the junction contained 4 bases not matched to a gene. CDR1 is SEHNR, CDR2 FQNEAQ, per germline (reference sequence). CDR3 length: 13 amino acids. CDR3 region: CASSPRQGAEAFF. CDR3 coding DNA: TGTGCCAGCAGCCCTAGACAGGGGGCTGAAGCTTTCTTT.

The chain employs TRBV7-8 and TRBJ2-7; D gene uncertain. Trimming cost V 5 bases and J 6 bases, with 23 bases left between them. The length of the CDR3 is 16 residues. Germline CDR1 is SGHVS and CDR2 is FQNEAQ. The CDR3 nucleotides are TGTGCCAGCAGCCTGCCCCCGGGTGATCTTGACCTCGAGCAGTACTTC. It codes for CASSLPPGDLDLEQYF.

This clone was found once. The genes are TRBV14 and TRBJ1-1; D gene ambiguous. The CDR3 sequence is 13 residues long. Trimming removed 5 bases from V and 1 base from J, with 8 bases in between. Germline V lookup: CDR1 SGHDN, CDR2 FVKESK. This CDR3 is CASSYGGNTEAFF. In DNA form, the CDR3 reads TGTGCCAGCAGCTACGGAGGGAACACTGAAGCTTTCTTT.

The chain recombines TRBV29-1 with TRBJ2-3, with 7 bases matching TRBD1. This CDR3 region has 13 residues. CDR1 is SQVTM and CDR2 is ANQGSEA in the germline V gene. The V and J ends lost 8 bases and 3 bases, in that order; junction bases with no gene match: 8. The CDR3 sequence is CSLTGTATDTQYF. CDR3 bases: TGCAGCCTGACCGGGACAGCAACAGATACGCAGTATTTT.

The rearrangement uses TRBV6-1 and TRBJ1-3; D unclear. The germline gives CDR1 MNHNS, CDR2 SASEGT. Trimming pared 6 bases from V and 10 bases from J, leaving 13 bases between. The CDR3 contains 12 residues. In DNA form, the CDR3 reads TGTGCCAGCAGAGGAGACGGCTATACCATATATTTT. The encoded protein is CASRGDGYTIYF.

Worth noting for this clone: Other nucleotide sequences from this sample produce the same CDR3. The rearrangement uses TRBV7-2 and TRBJ2-5; D remains ambiguous. Germline CDR1 reads SGHTA; CDR2 reads FQGNSA. Trimming shortened V by 5 bases and J by 1 base, and 8 bases separated the two germline ends. This CDR3 region has 13 residues. The CDR3 here is CASSPGTQETQYF. CDR3 bases: TGTGCCAGCAGCCCCGGTACCCAAGAGACCCAGTACTTC.

The chain employs TRBV5-6 and TRBJ1-1; 7 bases agree with TRBD1. The CDR3 is 15 amino acids. Germline V gives CDR1 SGHDT, CDR2 YYEEEE. V trimming: 4 bases; J trimming: 1 base; junction bases outside the gene matches: 7. The CDR3 DNA follows: TGTGCCAGCAGCCTTCAGGACAGGTGGAACACTGAAGCTTTCTTT. Translation gives CASSLQDRWNTEAFF.

This clone has a handful of counts. V is TRBV5-5 and J is TRBJ1-3, with no clear D. Germline-derived CDR1 and CDR2 are SGHKS and YYEKEE (reference sequence). V was shortened by 4 bases and J by 0 bases, with 5 bases between the two germline ends. This CDR3 contains 13 residues. Here the CDR3 DNA reads TGTGCCAGCAGCAGCCTCTCTGGAAACACCATATATTTT. Protein sequence: CASSSLSGNTIYF.

This sequence joins TRBV18 and TRBJ1-2, with 7 bases aligning to TRBD1. V gave up 3 bases and J gave up 7 bases; unmatched junction bases: 5. Germline V lookup: CDR1 KGHSH, CDR2 LQKENI. The CDR3 totals 13 residues. CDR3 bases: TGTGCCAGCTCACCGGACAGGACGTCTGGCTACACCTTC. Translating it yields CASSPDRTSGYTF.

There are a few counts of this clone. This chain joins TRBV29-1 and TRBJ1-1, with D possibly TRBD1 on 6 matching bases. The germline CDR1 and CDR2 sequences are SQVTM and ANQGSEA. V was clipped by 7 bases and J by 6 bases, with 9 bases between them. CDR3 length: 10 residues. CDR3 in DNA: TGCAGCGGGGGGCATTCTGAAGCTTTCTTT. Its translation is CSGGHSEAFF. The entire variable domain, with the rest obtained from reference TRBV29-1 and TRBJ1-1, is as follows: SAVISQKPSRDICQRGTSLTIQCQVDSQVTMMFWYRQQPGQSLTLIATANQGSEATYESGFVIDKFPISRPNLTFSTLTVSNMSPEDSSIYLCSGGHSEAFFGQGTRLTVV.

The CDR3: CASSPNPGQGNTGELFF. For the CDR3, the DNA is TGTGCCAGCAGCCCGAATCCGGGACAGGGGAACACCGGGGAGCTGTTTTTT. The chain combines TRBV7-6 with TRBJ2-2, with 9 positions matching TRBD1. V was pared by 5 bases and J by 1 base, with 8 bases of the junction left unmatched. The CDR3 contains 17 residues. Per the germline V gene, CDR1 is SGHVS and CDR2 is FNYEAQ.

To note about this clone: The junction shows a germline mismatch at one end, possibly a read error. The same CDR3 arises from other DNA sequences in this sample as well. The chain recombines TRBV27 with TRBJ1-5, with D unresolved. CDR3 length: 15 residues. Germline V CDR1 and CDR2: MNHEY, SMNVEV (reference sequence). The CDR3 loop reads CASSSSFAGNQPQHF. The CDR3 DNA is TGTGCCAGCAGTTCCTCCTTCGCAGGCAATCAACCCCAGCATTTT.

This chain connects TRBV27 to TRBJ1-2; D not certain. Germline CDR1 and CDR2: MNHEY and SMNVEV (reference sequence). The CDR3 runs to 16 residues. V lost 2 bases, J lost 5 bases, and 18 bases lay in between. The CDR3 DNA is TGTGCCAGCAGTTTAATTATGGGGAGAGGAGAGTATGGCTACACCTTC. It yields the protein CASSLIMGRGEYGYTF.

This chain joins TRBV18 and TRBJ1-5; D is ambiguous. V was cut by 6 bases and J by 4 bases, with 10 bases left in between. CDR1 is KGHSH and CDR2 is LQKENI in the germline V gene. The CDR3 extends over 13 amino acids. The CDR3, as DNA: TGTGCCAGCTCGCCCGGGTGGAATCAGCCCCAGCATTTT. This gives the protein CASSPGWNQPQHF.

The rearrangement joins TRBV5-1 to TRBJ2-2; D possibly corresponds to TRBD1 (5 bases). The CDR3 sequence is 16 residues long. V was clipped by 2 bases and J by 1 base, with 12 bases between them. Germline V CDR1 and CDR2: SGHRS, YFSETQ. The CDR3 sequence is CASSLVGQGNTGELFF. The CDR3 nucleotides read TGCGCCAGCAGCTTAGTCGGGCAGGGGAACACCGGGGAGCTGTTTTTT.

V is TRBV19 and J is TRBJ1-5; TRBD1 matches 7 bases. V shed 9 bases, J shed 5 bases, and the junction held 10 bases outside the gene matches. Germline V lookup: CDR1 LNHDA, CDR2 SQIVND (reference sequence). The CDR3 length is 14 residues. CDR3: CASTRTGDYQPQHF. The CDR3 DNA is TGTGCCAGCACTAGGACAGGTGACTATCAGCCCCAGCATTTT.

This clone came up a few times. The chain recombines TRBV4-1 with TRBJ1-2, with TRBD1 matching over 10 bases. The V segment lost 2 bases and the J segment 7 bases; nucleotides outside the gene matches: 7. The germline CDR1 and CDR2 sequences are MGHRA and YSYEKL. The CDR3 has 15 amino acids. The CDR3 coding sequence is TGCGCCAGCAGCCAATCGGACAGGGGGAATAGTGGCTACACCTTC. Translation: CASSQSDRGNSGYTF.

V gene TRBV7-7 combines with J gene TRBJ2-5, with 8 nucleotides matching TRBD1. V lost 5 bases to trimming and J lost 1 base; unmatched junction nucleotides: 9. CDR3 size: 16 residues. CDR1 is SSHAT and CDR2 is FNYEAQ in the germline V gene (reference sequence). The CDR3 bases are TGTGCCAGCAGCCCTGTCGGACAGGGTTTCCAAGAGACCCAGTACTTC. This encodes CASSPVGQGFQETQYF.

The chain uses TRBV5-4 and TRBJ2-3; 8 bases fit TRBD2. This CDR3 has 14 residues. J lost 5 bases, V lost 3 bases, and 5 bases had no gene match. The germline V gene has CDR1 SGHNT and CDR2 YYREEE (reference sequence). The CDR3 DNA is TGTGCCAGCAGCTCGGGGGGGCAGGTAGATACGCAGTATTTT. It yields the protein CASSSGGQVDTQYF.

The rearrangement uses TRBV27 and TRBJ1-5; D gene uncertain. The CDR3 has 14 amino acids. V lost 5 bases and J lost 2, with 10 bases in between. Germline V gene lookup returns CDR1 MNHEY and CDR2 SMNVEV (reference sequence). The CDR3 DNA reads TGTGCCAGCAGTCGGGGTATTGGCAATCAGCCCCAGCATTTT. Protein: CASSRGIGNQPQHF.

The chain carries TRBV6-5 and TRBJ2-1; 10 positions match TRBD2. The germline CDR1 and CDR2 sequences are MNHEY and SVGAGI. V lost 0 bases to trimming and J lost 6 bases; unmatched junction nucleotides: 2. The length of the CDR3 is 15 residues. CDR3 coding DNA: TGTGCCAGCAGTTACTCCAGCGGGGGGGCCAATGAGCAGTTCTTC. It yields the protein CASSYSSGGANEQFF.

V and J are TRBV7-9 and TRBJ2-3; possible D gene TRBD2, 5 bases. The CDR3 spans 14 residues. V shed 2 bases and J shed 6 bases, with 12 bases lying between them. Germline V gives CDR1 SEHNR, CDR2 FQNEAQ (reference sequence). CDR3 in amino acids: CASSLKGASDTQYF. The CDR3, as DNA: TGTGCCAGCAGCTTAAAGGGAGCTAGTGATACGCAGTATTTT.

In nucleotides, the CDR3 is TGTGCCAGCAGCCAATGGGGGGACACCGGGGAGCTGTTTTTT. Translating it yields CASSQWGDTGELFF. V is TRBV13 and J is TRBJ2-2; possibly TRBD2 for D (6 bases). Germline CDR1 and CDR2: PRHDT and FYEKMQ (reference sequence). The CDR3 sequence is 14 residues long. The V and J ends lost 5 bases and 3 bases respectively, with 10 bases between them.